Listed here are 18 T cell receptor beta chains from one sample, sequenced in a study of CD8+CD57+ T cells in acquired aplastic anemia. CDR3 and TCR beta VDJ profiling relied on a genomic DNA template. TCRdb passed the reads through MiXCR, listing each CDR3 protein once. Among about 180,000 distinct CDR3 sequences listed, less than 65% were seen once. Only patients with CD8+CD57+ cell expansion on flow cytometry were chosen for sequencing. Sequencing was done on a sample of sorted CD4+, CD8+, or CD8+CD57+ T cells (not recorded which) from PBMCs. The receptors originated from a human donor with aplastic anemia.

The chain recombines TRBV29-1 with TRBJ1-2, with 10 positions matching TRBD1. This CDR3 comprises 16 residues. The V segment lost 8 bases and the J segment 2 bases; nucleotides outside the gene matches: 14. Germline V gene lookup returns CDR1 SQVTM and CDR2 ANQGSEA. CDR3 loop: CSIMGGTGVLNYGYTF. The CDR3 nucleotides are TGCAGCATAATGGGCGGGACAGGGGTTTTGAACTATGGCTACACCTTC.

This chain connects TRBV2 to TRBJ1-5; D gene ambiguous. There are 13 residues in the CDR3. V lost 5 bases and J 2 bases, leaving 7 bases between the germline ends. Germline values: CDR1 SNHLY, CDR2 FYNNEI. In DNA, the CDR3 is TGTGCCAGCAGTACCGACGGCAATCAGCCCCAGCATTTT. Protein sequence: CASSTDGNQPQHF. The full variable domain, its missing parts supplied by reference TRBV2 and TRBJ1-5, is EPEVTQTPSHQVTQMGQEVILRCVPISNHLYFYWYRQILGQKVEFLVSFYNNEISEKSEIFDDQFSVERPDGSNFTLKIRSTKLEDSAMYFCASSTDGNQPQHFGDGTRLSIL.

In its sample, this clonotype was seen once. The chain carries TRBV10-3 and TRBJ1-2, with TRBD1 matching over 10 bases. Germline CDR1 ENHRY, CDR2 SYGVKD. J was trimmed by 0 bases and V by 0 bases; bases with no gene match: 4. The CDR3 sequence is 17 residues long. CDR3 nucleotides: TGTGCCATCAGTGAGTCAAAGGGACAGGGGCCTAACTATGGCTACACCTTC. It yields the protein CAISESKGQGPNYGYTF.

In its sample, this clonotype was seen a few times. The DNA for the CDR3 is TGTGCCAGCAGCTTAGCCACTGAAGCTTTCTTT. Amino acid sequence: CASSLATEAFF. The chain employs TRBV7-9 and TRBJ1-1; D not resolved. CDR3 length equals 11 residues. Germline assignment: CDR1 SEHNR and CDR2 FQNEAQ (reference sequence). V was clipped by 0 bases and J by 4 bases, with 0 bases between them.

This chain uses TRBV5-4 with TRBJ2-3; D remains ambiguous. Germline V gene sequence: CDR1 SGHNT, CDR2 YYREEE (reference sequence). CDR3 length: 13 residues. The V gene lost 0 bases and the J gene lost 2 bases, with 4 bases spanning the gap. In DNA, the CDR3 is TGTGCCAGCAGCTTGGTCTTCACAGATACGCAGTATTTT. Amino acids: CASSLVFTDTQYF.

Here the CDR3 reads CASAAEHTDTQYF. The DNA for the CDR3 is TGTGCCAGCGCAGCGGAACACACAGATACGCAGTATTTT. The V gene is TRBV7-3, the J gene TRBJ2-3, with TRBD2 as a possible D gene (5 bases). V was clipped by 8 bases and J by 2 bases, with 11 bases between them. The germline CDR1 and CDR2 sequences are SGHTA and FQGTGA. This CDR3 comprises 13 residues.

This clonotype was detected many times. The chain has TRBV3-1 and TRBJ2-7; D gene uncertain. Trimming removed 1 base at V and 3 bases at J, with 7 bases between. The length of the CDR3 is 13 residues. The germline V gene has CDR1 LGHDT and CDR2 YNNKEL (reference sequence). The DNA of the CDR3 is TGTGCCAGCAGCCAAGTCGGATTCTACGAGCAGTACTTC. Protein sequence: CASSQVGFYEQYF.

J is TRBJ1-1 and V is TRBV7-3, with D maybe TRBD1 (6 bases). CDR1 and CDR2 from the germline V gene are SGHTA and FQGTGA. This CDR3 has 15 amino acids. V dropped 1 base and J dropped 1 base, with 10 bases sitting between them. CDR3 nucleotide sequence: TGTGCCAGCAGCTTAATACAGGGCCCGAACACTGAAGCTTTCTTT. This translates into CASSLIQGPNTEAFF.

In this sample, this clonotype turned up many times. CDR3 coding DNA: TGTGCCAGCAGCTTAGAGACGGGTGAAGCTTTCTTT. Translated: CASSLETGEAFF. The J gene is TRBJ1-1, the V gene TRBV7-6, with D unclear. Trimming removed 1 base at V and 7 bases at J, with 7 bases between. Germline V gives CDR1 SGHVS, CDR2 FNYEAQ. The CDR3 loop spans 12 amino acids.

The chain couples TRBV24-1 to TRBJ1-6; D remains unclear. Germline V gives CDR1 KGHDR, CDR2 SFDVKD. Trimming pared 7 bases from V and 5 bases from J, leaving 8 bases between. This CDR3 has 13 residues. CDR3 loop: CATRRADNSPLHF. The CDR3 bases are TGTGCCACCAGGCGGGCAGATAATTCACCCCTCCACTTT.

This clonotype came up many times. This sequence joins TRBV5-8 and TRBJ1-1, with D unresolved. The CDR3 consists of 14 residues. Germline assignment: CDR1 SGHTS and CDR2 YDEGEE. V lost 1 base to trimming and J lost 4 bases, with 11 bases between them. The CDR3: CASSLTGVGTEAFF. The DNA of the CDR3 is TGTGCCAGCAGCTTGACCGGGGTTGGCACTGAAGCTTTCTTT.

This chain connects TRBV2 to TRBJ2-7; 7 nucleotides line up with TRBD2. The CDR3 is 14 amino acids. V lost 2 bases to trimming and J lost 6 bases; unmatched junction nucleotides: 7. Germline loops: CDR1 SNHLY, CDR2 FYNNEI. The CDR3 sequence: CASSESAGAREQYF. The CDR3 bases are TGTGCCAGCAGTGAATCGGCGGGAGCCCGCGAGCAGTACTTC.

This clonotype was found a few times. The chain recombines TRBV7-9 with TRBJ2-1; TRBD2 matches at 10 bases. Germline-derived CDR1 and CDR2 are SEHNR and FQNEAQ (reference sequence). The CDR3 runs to 18 residues. V lost 8 bases, J lost 0 bases, and 13 bases stayed unmatched. CDR3 DNA sequence: TGTGCCAGCGGCTCTAAGCGGGGGGGCCGGGGCTCCTACAATGAGCAGTTCTTC. Translation: CASGSKRGGRGSYNEQFF.

Comments on this clonotype: Compared with germline, one end of the junction differs, possibly owing to a read error. The chain combines TRBV7-4 with TRBJ1-1, with unresolved D. The CDR3 is 12 residues long. Germline CDR1 and CDR2: SGHVT and SQSDAQ. The CDR3 reads CASRRLDPEAFF. CDR3 DNA sequence: TGTGCCAGCAGACGGTTGGACCCTGAAGCTTTTTTT.

The chain combines TRBV10-3 with TRBJ1-5; D is uncertain. The CDR3 has 14 residues. V lost 0 bases and J 4 bases, leaving 7 bases between the germline ends. Germline V lookup: CDR1 ENHRY, CDR2 SYGVKD. The CDR3 sequence is CAISESRGNQPQHF. In DNA, the CDR3 is TGTGCCATCAGTGAGTCCCGAGGTAATCAGCCCCAGCATTTT.

This clonotype was counted at least ten times. CDR3 nucleotides: TGTGCCACCAGCAGAGTCGGGGGGCCTGAAGCTTTCTTT. Residues: CATSRVGGPEAFF. The rearrangement joins TRBV15 to TRBJ1-1, with D tentatively TRBD1 (6 bases). This CDR3 region has 13 residues. In germline, CDR1 is LNHNV, CDR2 YYDKDF (reference sequence). V was shortened by 1 base and J by 6 bases, with 9 bases between the two germline ends.

The chain combines TRBV2 with TRBJ1-5; D gene unclear. Per germline, CDR1 SNHLY and CDR2 FYNNEI. Trimming shortened V by 7 bases and J by 1 base, and 8 bases separated the two germline ends. CDR3 length: 13 amino acids. The CDR3 is CASTVQSNQPQHF. DNA of the CDR3: TGTGCCAGCACCGTACAGAGCAATCAGCCCCAGCATTTT.

This chain uses TRBV7-9 with TRBJ1-1; maybe TRBD1 (5 bases). Germline V gives CDR1 SEHNR, CDR2 FQNEAQ (reference sequence). This CDR3 comprises 13 residues. V was clipped by 1 base and J by 10 bases, with 13 bases between them. This CDR3 reads CASSLGEEGRAFF. The CDR3 region has the DNA TGTGCCAGCAGCTTAGGTGAGGAGGGGCGAGCTTTCTTT.